This entry lists 32 T cell receptor beta chains sequenced from one sample in a study of blood T cell repertoires in COVID-19. Libraries were prepared by immunoSEQ multiplex PCR; TCRdb keeps only in-frame clonotypes and omits some of them. The sample lists about 210,000 clones; around four fifths were seen once. The specimen was peripheral blood. The receptors come from a man between 60 and 75 years old with COVID-19, enrolled during active disease.

V and J are TRBV4-2 and TRBJ2-2; possible D gene TRBD1, 5 bases. Germline CDR1 reads LGHNA; CDR2 reads YNFKEQ. Deletions cut 0 bases from V and 1 base from J, with 9 bases between. CDR3 length: 16 amino acids. The CDR3 DNA follows: TGTGCCAGCAGCCAAGAGGCAGGGTGGAACACCGGGGAGCTGTTTTTT. Residues: CASSQEAGWNTGELFF.

The rearrangement joins TRBV28 to TRBJ2-6; D is ambiguous. Germline V gene sequence: CDR1 MDHEN, CDR2 SYDVKM. This CDR3 is 15 amino acids long. V lost 3 bases and J lost 1, with 7 bases in between. DNA for the CDR3: TGTGCCAGCAGTTTCACAGCATCTGGGGCCAACGTCCTGACTTTC. It yields the protein CASSFTASGANVLTF.

The V call is TRBV4-1, the J call TRBJ2-3; 11 bases line up with TRBD2. The CDR3 runs 18 residues. Germline V gene sequence: CDR1 MGHRA, CDR2 YSYEKL. J was trimmed by 3 bases and V by 0 bases; bases with no gene match: 8. For the CDR3, the DNA is TGCGCCAGCAGCCAAGAAACTAGCGGGAGTTTGGTGACAGATACGCAGTATTTT. This sequence encodes CASSQETSGSLVTDTQYF.

The chain has TRBV7-2 and TRBJ2-5; possibly TRBD2 for D (6 bases). The CDR3 consists of 13 residues. The V end was cut by 5 bases, the J end by 7 bases, with 14 bases between. CDR1 SGHTA and CDR2 FQGNSA come from the germline V gene. CDR3 nucleotides: TGTGCCAGCAGCCTCTTGAGGGGAGGGACCCAGTACTTC. It codes for CASSLLRGGTQYF.

The genes are TRBV7-8 and TRBJ1-1; TRBD1 matches 7 bases. Unmatched junction bases numbered 4, after V lost 5 bases and J lost 1 base. Germline lookup yields CDR1 SGHVS and CDR2 FQNEAQ. The CDR3 has 14 residues. This CDR3 is CASSPGTENTEAFF. In nucleotides, the CDR3 is TGTGCCAGCAGCCCCGGGACAGAGAACACTGAAGCTTTCTTT.

This sequence joins TRBV29-1 and TRBJ1-2; D remains ambiguous. Germline V CDR1 and CDR2: SQVTM, ANQGSEA. Trimming took 1 base from V and 5 from J, leaving 14 bases between them. CDR3 size: 14 residues. The CDR3 reads CSVEGGRGSYGYTF. CDR3 sequence (DNA): TGCAGCGTTGAAGGAGGGCGAGGGTCTTATGGCTACACCTTC.

This chain joins TRBV30 and TRBJ2-7, with TRBD2 identical over 7 bases. The germline V gene has CDR1 GTSNPN and CDR2 SVGIG (reference sequence). V shed 4 bases and J 7 bases; nucleotides not matched to a gene: 7. This CDR3 spans 12 amino acids. CDR3 in amino acids: CAWTTTAGEQYF. CDR3 sequence (DNA): TGTGCCTGGACTACTACAGCGGGGGAGCAGTACTTC.

The genes are TRBV6-5 and TRBJ2-5; D call uncertain. V dropped 2 bases and J dropped 3 bases, with 7 bases sitting between them. Germline lookup yields CDR1 MNHEY and CDR2 SVGAGI. The CDR3 has 13 residues. CDR3 loop: CASSYRVKETQYF. CDR3 coding DNA: TGTGCCAGCAGTTACCGGGTAAAAGAGACCCAGTACTTC.

The chain couples TRBV19 to TRBJ1-1, with D hard to call. The CDR3 totals 14 residues. Germline V gives CDR1 LNHDA, CDR2 SQIVND (reference sequence). Deletions cut 9 bases from V and 0 bases from J, with 14 bases between. The DNA for the CDR3 is TGTGCCAGCCGGACTGCTGGGGTGAACACTGAAGCTTTCTTT. This codes for CASRTAGVNTEAFF.

This chain links TRBV2 with TRBJ1-1; TRBD1 matches 9 bases. CDR3 length: 13 amino acids. With V trimmed by 6 bases and J by 3 bases, 2 bases remained unmatched. Germline-derived CDR1 and CDR2 are SNHLY and FYNNEI. The CDR3 loop reads CASRRDRDTEAFF. The DNA of the CDR3 is TGTGCCAGCAGGCGGGACAGGGACACTGAAGCTTTCTTT.

The CDR3 sequence is CASSRTTGGSNQPQHF. CDR3 DNA: TGTGCCAGCAGTCGCACAACAGGGGGAAGCAATCAGCCCCAGCATTTT. The chain has TRBV27 and TRBJ1-5, with 8 bases lining up with TRBD1. The junction had 7 bases not matched to a gene; V was cut back by 5 bases and J by 1 base. CDR3 length: 16 residues. Germline V gene sequence: CDR1 MNHEY, CDR2 SMNVEV (reference sequence).

The gene calls are TRBV5-1 and TRBJ1-1; D remains unclear. Trimming removed 4 bases from V and 4 bases from J, with 5 bases in between. The CDR3 sequence is 11 residues long. Per germline, CDR1 SGHRS and CDR2 YFSETQ. The CDR3 protein is CASSPGTEAFF. CDR3 DNA: TGCGCCAGCAGCCCGGGCACTGAAGCTTTCTTT. The variable domain in full, completed from reference TRBV5-1 and TRBJ1-1, reads KAGVTQTPRYLIKTRGQQVTLSCSPISGHRSVSWYQQTPGQGLQFLFEYFSETQRNKGNFPGRFSGRQFSNSRSEMNVSTLELGDSALYLCASSPGTEAFFGQGTRLTVV.

J is TRBJ2-3 and V is TRBV5-5, with D possibly matching TRBD2 (5 bases). V lost 4 bases, J lost 5 bases, and 11 bases lay in between. From germline, CDR1 is SGHKS and CDR2 YYEKEE (reference sequence). This CDR3 comprises 13 residues. The CDR3 sequence is CASSPRVEDTQYF. In nucleotides, the CDR3 is TGTGCCAGCAGCCCGAGGGTGGAAGATACGCAGTATTTT.

The chain recombines TRBV23-1 with TRBJ2-2; 7 nucleotides agree with TRBD1. TRBV23-1 is treated as an ORF (open reading frame) with a function not yet certain. The CDR3 loop spans 15 amino acids. V lost 4 bases, J lost 1 base, and 3 bases stayed unmatched. The CDR3 here is CASSRRQGNTGELFF. Written as DNA, the CDR3 is TGCGCCAGCAGTCGGCGACAGGGGAACACCGGGGAGCTGTTTTTT.

The chain is built from TRBV4-3 and TRBJ1-5; 8 bases agree with TRBD1. The CDR3 sequence is 18 residues long. Losses at the gene ends were 0 bases for V and 0 bases for J; bases not matched to a gene: 7. Per the germline V gene, CDR1 is LGHNA and CDR2 is YSLEER. Here the CDR3 DNA reads TGCGCCAGCAGCCAAGATACAGGGGGACATTATAGCAATCAGCCCCAGCATTTT. Amino acid sequence: CASSQDTGGHYSNQPQHF.

This clone was seen a handful of times. This chain connects TRBV7-9 to TRBJ2-7; 7 bases are shared with TRBD2. The germline V gene encodes CDR1 SEHNR and CDR2 FQNEAQ (reference sequence). J gave up 4 bases and V 10 bases, and 7 bases lay outside the gene matches. CDR3 length: 12 amino acids. CDR3 in DNA: TGTGCCACACTTGGGGGGGATTACGAGCAGTACTTC. It specifies CATLGGDYEQYF.

This clone has only a few counts. The gene calls are TRBV3-1 (or the pseudogene TRBV3-2) and TRBJ1-6; D perhaps matches TRBD1 (5 bases). V gave up 3 bases and J gave up 9 bases, with 18 bases separating them. This CDR3 spans 16 amino acids. The germline gives CDR1 LGHDT, CDR2 YNNKEL (reference sequence). The CDR3 nucleotides are TGTGCCAGCAGCCAGGCAGGTGGAAGGGGAGGTTCACCCCTCCACTTT. This gives the protein CASSQAGGRGGSPLHF.

This rearrangement joins TRBV7-2 to TRBJ1-2; TRBD1 might be the D (6 bases). This CDR3 spans 15 amino acids. Germline CDR1 reads SGHTA; CDR2 reads FQGNSA. Trimming cost V 2 bases and J 8 bases, with 18 bases left between them. The CDR3 protein is CASSLNRELHLGYTF. The CDR3 DNA reads as TGTGCCAGCAGCTTAAACAGGGAACTACACTTGGGCTACACCTTC.

There are a few counts of this clone. The chain is built from TRBV30 and TRBJ1-5; the D gene is possibly TRBD1 (6 bases). CDR3 length: 14 amino acids. The V end was cut by 2 bases, the J end by 5 bases, with 13 bases between. Germline V gene sequence: CDR1 GTSNPN, CDR2 SVGIG (reference sequence). Here the CDR3 reads CAWSLGTTYQPQHF. CDR3 bases: TGTGCCTGGAGTTTGGGGACAACTTATCAGCCCCAGCATTTT.

V is TRBV19 and J is TRBJ2-7; TRBD2 might be the D (6 bases). The CDR3 loop spans 14 amino acids. Germline V gives CDR1 LNHDA, CDR2 SQIVND (reference sequence). The V and J ends lost 5 bases and 3 bases respectively, with 14 bases between them. The CDR3 DNA is TGTGCCAGTAGTCTTAGTTTGGGGGGCTACGAGCAGTACTTC. Protein product: CASSLSLGGYEQYF.

On this clone itself: This specimen includes other DNA sequences encoding the same CDR3. This chain connects TRBV18 to TRBJ1-1, with a possible D match to TRBD1 (5 bases). This CDR3 has 14 amino acids. Germline V gene lookup returns CDR1 KGHSH and CDR2 LQKENI. The V end lost 5 bases, the J end lost 0 bases, and 10 bases lay between the germline ends. CDR3 DNA sequence: TGTGCCAGCTCAGCTCAGGGCCTGAACACTGAAGCTTTCTTT. Its protein product is CASSAQGLNTEAFF.

The chain joins TRBV18 to TRBJ2-2, with D possibly TRBD1 on 5 matching bases. This CDR3 region has 16 residues. V shed 3 bases and J shed 7 bases, with 18 bases lying between them. Germline CDR1 reads KGHSH; CDR2 reads LQKENI. In nucleotides, the CDR3 is TGTGCCAGCTCACCCCGGACAAATGCCCTGGGCGGGGAGCTGTTTTTT. Amino acids: CASSPRTNALGGELFF.

V is TRBV10-3 and J is TRBJ1-1; TRBD1 is a possible D gene (6 bases). Germline lookup yields CDR1 ENHRY and CDR2 SYGVKD. V lost 3 bases to trimming and J lost 4 bases, with 12 bases between them. This CDR3 contains 14 residues. The CDR3 nucleotides read TGTGCCATCAGTGATACAGGGAGGGGCACTGAAGCTTTCTTT. Protein product: CAISDTGRGTEAFF.

The chain links TRBV3-1 (or the pseudogene TRBV3-2) to TRBJ1-6; D gene ambiguous. The CDR3 consists of 15 residues. Trimming took 4 bases from V and 6 from J, leaving 13 bases between them. The germline gives CDR1 LGHDT, CDR2 YNNKEL (reference sequence). CDR3 DNA sequence: TGTGCCAGCAGCCCCCGGGTACTTGGTAATTCACCCCTCCACTTT. Its protein product is CASSPRVLGNSPLHF.

This sequence joins TRBV20-1 and TRBJ2-7; D possibly corresponds to TRBD1 (6 bases). CDR3 length: 11 residues. The V end was cut by 2 bases, the J end by 4 bases, with 6 bases between. Germline V gives CDR1 DFQATT, CDR2 SNEGSKA (reference sequence). CDR3 region: CSARQGYEQYF. CDR3 DNA: TGCAGTGCTAGACAGGGGTACGAGCAGTACTTC.

The chain recombines TRBV20-1 with TRBJ1-2, with TRBD1 as a possible D gene (5 bases). CDR3 length: 15 residues. From germline, CDR1 is DFQATT and CDR2 SNEGSKA (reference sequence). V was cut by 3 bases and J by 2 bases, with 16 bases left in between. The CDR3 region is CSASRFGGGNYGYTF. CDR3 DNA: TGCAGTGCTAGTCGCTTTGGCGGGGGGAACTATGGCTACACCTTC.

The CDR3, as DNA: TGTGCCAGCAGTAGAGACAGGGGTCTTAACTATGGCTACACCTTC. Encoded protein: CASSRDRGLNYGYTF. The chain recombines TRBV27 with TRBJ1-2, with TRBD1 matching over 8 bases. CDR1 MNHEY and CDR2 SMNVEV come from the germline V gene (reference sequence). The trim removed 5 bases at V and 1 base at J, leaving 6 bases unmatched. This CDR3 region has 15 residues.

The chain employs TRBV9 and TRBJ2-2; 7 nucleotides line up with TRBD1. The CDR3 length is 14 residues. CDR1 and CDR2 (germline): SGDLS, YYNGEE. The J segment lost 6 bases and the V segment lost 8 bases, leaving 10 bases of the junction unmatched. CDR3 coding DNA: TGTGCCAGTGACAGGGTCATAGGGGCCGGGGAGCTGTTTTTT. Translated: CASDRVIGAGELFF.

V usage is TRBV10-3 and J usage is TRBJ1-3, with 7 bases that match TRBD1. The trim removed 9 bases at V and 4 bases at J, leaving 6 bases unmatched. The CDR3 runs to 13 residues. CDR1 is ENHRY and CDR2 is SYGVKD in the germline V gene. This CDR3 is CAMARDSGNTIYF. In DNA, the CDR3 is TGTGCCATGGCCCGGGACAGCGGAAACACCATATATTTT.

Comment on this clone: A read error may explain this, as a much larger clone is one base away. This chain uses TRBV7-2 with TRBJ1-2, with 9 positions matching TRBD1. CDR3 length: 14 residues. The V segment lost 4 bases and the J segment 2 bases; nucleotides outside the gene matches: 2. CDR1 is SGHTA and CDR2 is FQGNSA in the germline V gene. CDR3 coding DNA: TGTGCCAGCAGCTCGGGACAGGGAAACTATGGCTACACCTTC. Its protein is CASSSGQGNYGYTF.

This chain joins TRBV6-5 and TRBJ2-1, with 15 bases that match TRBD2. Germline V gives CDR1 MNHEY, CDR2 SVGAGI. The CDR3 has 15 amino acids. The V and J ends lost 8 bases and 4 bases, in that order; junction bases with no gene match: 3. CDR3 sequence (DNA): TGTGCCAGCCCCGGACTAGCGGGAGGGTACAATGAGCAGTTCTTC. Amino acids: CASPGLAGGYNEQFF.

The chain uses TRBV7-9 and TRBJ1-1; the D gene is possibly TRBD1 (6 bases). Germline V gene lookup returns CDR1 SEHNR and CDR2 FQNEAQ (reference sequence). Trimming shortened V by 0 bases and J by 11 bases, and 13 bases separated the two germline ends. The length of the CDR3 is 13 residues. The CDR3 sequence: CASSLAPTGVAFF. The CDR3 nucleotides are TGTGCCAGCAGCTTAGCGCCGACAGGTGTGGCTTTCTTT.